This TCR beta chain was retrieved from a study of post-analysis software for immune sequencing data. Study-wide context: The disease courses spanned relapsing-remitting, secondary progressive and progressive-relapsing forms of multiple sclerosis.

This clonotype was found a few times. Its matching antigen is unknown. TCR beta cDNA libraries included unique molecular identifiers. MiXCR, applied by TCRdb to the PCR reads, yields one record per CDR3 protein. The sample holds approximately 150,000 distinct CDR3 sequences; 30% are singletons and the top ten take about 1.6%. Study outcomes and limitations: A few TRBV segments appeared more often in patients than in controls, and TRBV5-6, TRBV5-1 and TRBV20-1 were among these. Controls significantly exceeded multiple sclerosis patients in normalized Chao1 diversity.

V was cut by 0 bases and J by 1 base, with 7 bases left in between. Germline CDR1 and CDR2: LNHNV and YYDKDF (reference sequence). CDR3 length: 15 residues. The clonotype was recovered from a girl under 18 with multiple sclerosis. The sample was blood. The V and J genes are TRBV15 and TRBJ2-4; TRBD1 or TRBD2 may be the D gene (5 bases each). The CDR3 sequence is CATSRDRGAKNIQYF. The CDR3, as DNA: TGTGCCACCAGCAGAGATCGGGGCGCCAAAAACATTCAGTACTTC.